The 10 T cell receptor beta chains reported below all come from one sample, sequenced in a study of naive and memory T cell subsets. TCR cDNA received a 3' ligated oligonucleotide that carried a UMI. Amplification of ligated cDNA took four PCR rounds with SP2 and nested alpha and beta constant primers. In TCRdb, the UMI-ligation and nested PCR reads were re-called with MiXCR into one record per CDR3 protein. In the table there are more than 20,000 distinct CDR3 sequences, 5.2% of which are singletons. The specimen was blood. These receptor sequences come from an adult in good health.

Comments on this clonotype: A much larger clone lies one base from this, so it may be a read error. The chain uses TRBV28 and TRBJ2-1; D not resolved. The V gene's germline CDR1 is MDHEN and CDR2 SYDVKM. The CDR3 consists of 13 residues. As DNA, the CDR3 is TGTGCCAGCAGTTTAACACTGGGCAATGAGCAGCTCTTC. Amino acids: CASSLTLGNEQLF.

This clonotype occurred many times. The chain employs TRBV20-1 and TRBJ1-5; D is unresolved. CDR3 length: 15 amino acids. Germline V lookup: CDR1 DFQATT, CDR2 SNEGSKA (reference sequence). V was shortened by 6 bases and J by 3 bases, with 18 bases between the two germline ends. CDR3 in DNA: TGCAGTGCCGAGACCCTGGAGAGGTCCAATCAGCCCCAGCATTTT. Protein product: CSAETLERSNQPQHF.

Sample share makes this clonotype medium-sized (0.01 to 0.1%). The J gene is TRBJ2-2, the V gene TRBV24-1, with D uncertain. V gave up 4 bases and J gave up 0 bases, with 11 bases separating them. This CDR3 is 16 amino acids long. Germline values: CDR1 KGHDR, CDR2 SFDVKD. CDR3 in DNA: TGTGCCACCAGTGACGGTAGAGTCTCGAACACCGGGGAGCTGTTTTTT. This sequence encodes CATSDGRVSNTGELFF.

This clonotype was counted many times. This chain links TRBV7-3 with TRBJ2-1, with a tentative D call TRBD2 (8 bases). Per germline, CDR1 SGHTA and CDR2 FQGTGA. Between the trimmed V and J ends, which lost 6 bases and 3 bases, there was a span of 18 bases. The CDR3 spans 16 residues. DNA of the CDR3: TGTGCCAGCAGTCAACAGGGGCTAGCGGGCTACAATGAGCAGTTCTTC. Protein sequence: CASSQQGLAGYNEQFF.

This clonotype was seen many times. The V and J genes are TRBV20-1 and TRBJ2-1; 11 bases agree with TRBD2. Looked up from germline, CDR1 is DFQATT and CDR2 is SNEGSKA (reference sequence). The CDR3 has 13 residues. This CDR3 reads CKTSGIEAHEQFF. The CDR3 DNA reads TGCAAGACTAGCGGGATAGAAGCCCATGAGCAGTTCTTC.

V is TRBV15 and J is TRBJ2-1; TRBD1 agrees at 9 bases. Germline V CDR1 and CDR2: LNHNV, YYDKDF (reference sequence). V gave up 3 bases and J gave up 3 bases; unmatched junction bases: 6. The CDR3 is 16 amino acids. The DNA for the CDR3 is TGTGCCACCAGCAGGGACAGGGGATCGGGCTACAATGAGCAGTTCTTC. Protein: CATSRDRGSGYNEQFF. Using reference TRBV15 and TRBJ2-1 for the parts outside the CDR3, the full variable domain is DAMVIQNPRYQVTQFGKPVTLSCSQTLNHNVMYWYQQKSSQAPKLLFHYYDKDFNNEADTPDNFQSRRPNTSFCFLDIRSPGLGDTAMYLCATSRDRGSGYNEQFFGPGTRLTVL.

This clonotype came up many times. The rearrangement joins TRBV9 to TRBJ2-1; D is perhaps TRBD2 (6 bases). CDR3 length: 15 amino acids. The germline V gene encodes CDR1 SGDLS and CDR2 YYNGEE. The V end was cut by 0 bases, the J end by 5 bases, with 12 bases between. The CDR3 bases are TGTGCCAGCAGCGTAGGGGGGGAGGCGAACAATGAGCAGTTCTTC. Its translation is CASSVGGEANNEQFF.

The table lists this clonotype with many counts. The CDR3, as DNA: TGCGCCAGCAGCCGCACGTTCACTAGCGGAGGCCGAGATACGCAGTATTTT. Protein: CASSRTFTSGGRDTQYF. J is TRBJ2-3 and V is TRBV5-1, with 8 bases aligning to TRBD2. This CDR3 spans 17 amino acids. Germline V CDR1 and CDR2: SGHRS, YFSETQ. With 4 bases clipped from V and 5 bases from J, the junction kept 15 bases outside the gene matches.

This clonotype has a count of ten or more. The chain couples TRBV30 to TRBJ2-7; D is undetermined. Trimming took off 5 bases at V and 5 bases at J, with 19 bases between the two ends. The germline CDR1 and CDR2 sequences are GTSNPN and SVGIG (reference sequence). This CDR3 is 14 amino acids long. CDR3 region: CAWDMNAEANEQYF. The CDR3, as DNA: TGTGCCTGGGACATGAATGCCGAGGCCAACGAGCAGTACTTC.

This clonotype was seen repeatedly, ten times or more. This chain uses TRBV12-3 or TRBV12-4 with TRBJ2-3; 13 nucleotides agree with TRBD2. The ends lost 6 bases at V and 4 bases at J; junction bases unmatched: 4. The CDR3 contains 15 residues. The CDR3 coding sequence is TGTGCCAGCAGACTAGCGGGAGGGCGGGCAGATACGCAGTATTTT. Translation gives CASRLAGGRADTQYF.